The clone carrying this TCR beta chain was observed a single time. Its antigen is still unknown. Libraries were prepared by immunoSEQ multiplex PCR; TCRdb keeps only in-frame clonotypes and omits some of them. The sample records 110,000 or so clones, roughly nine tenths being singletons. This entry belongs to a study of T cell responses to AZD1222 COVID-19 vaccine. Findings and limits, study-wide: Repertoires were obtained only post-peak T cell response. Following two doses of AZD1222, Spike-specific TCR breadth and depth rose. Unmutated variant regions are reportedly targeted by nearly half of spike-specific TCRs.

The source of this sequence is an adult who received the AZD1222 COVID-19 vaccine. The sequenced sample was peripheral blood, obtained 28 days after the second AZD1222 dose.

CDR3 loop: CASSHGGKPGTEAFF. The DNA of the CDR3 is TGTGCCAGCAGCCACGGTGGAAAACCGGGCACTGAAGCTTTCTTT. This sequence joins TRBV3-1 (or the pseudogene TRBV3-2) and TRBJ1-1; no reliable D call. V gave up 3 bases and J gave up 4 bases, with 15 bases separating them. The CDR3 extends over 15 amino acids. Germline assignment: CDR1 LGHDT and CDR2 YNNKEL (reference sequence).